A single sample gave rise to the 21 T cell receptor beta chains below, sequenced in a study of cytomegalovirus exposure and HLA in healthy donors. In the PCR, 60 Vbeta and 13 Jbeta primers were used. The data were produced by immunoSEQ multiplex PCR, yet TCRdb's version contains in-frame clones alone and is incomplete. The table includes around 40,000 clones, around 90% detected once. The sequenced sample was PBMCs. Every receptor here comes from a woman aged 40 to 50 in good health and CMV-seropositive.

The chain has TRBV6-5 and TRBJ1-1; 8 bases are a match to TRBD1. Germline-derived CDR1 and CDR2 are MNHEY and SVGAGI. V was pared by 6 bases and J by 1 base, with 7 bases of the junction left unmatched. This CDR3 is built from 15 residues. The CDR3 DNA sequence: TGTGCCAGCAGAGCGGACAGGGTCAAGAACACTGAAGCTTTCTTT. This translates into CASRADRVKNTEAFF.

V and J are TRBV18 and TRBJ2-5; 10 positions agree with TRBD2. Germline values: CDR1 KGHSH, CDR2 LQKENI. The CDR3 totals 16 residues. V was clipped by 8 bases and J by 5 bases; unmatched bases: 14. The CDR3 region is CASNKGLGLATETQYF. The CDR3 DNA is TGTGCCAGCAACAAAGGTCTGGGACTAGCGACTGAGACCCAGTACTTC.

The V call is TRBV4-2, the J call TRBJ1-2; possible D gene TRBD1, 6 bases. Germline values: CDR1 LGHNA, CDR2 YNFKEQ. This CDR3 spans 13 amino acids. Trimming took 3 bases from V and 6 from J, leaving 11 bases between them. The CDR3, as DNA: TGTGCCAGCAGCCAGGGGGCGGGTGATGGCTACACCTTC. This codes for CASSQGAGDGYTF.

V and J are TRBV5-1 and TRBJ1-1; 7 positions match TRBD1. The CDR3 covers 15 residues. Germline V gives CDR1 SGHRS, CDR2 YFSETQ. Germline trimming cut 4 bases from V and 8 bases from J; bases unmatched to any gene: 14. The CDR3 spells CASSPNQGGSGEAFF. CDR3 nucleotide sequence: TGCGCCAGCAGCCCCAACCAGGGGGGCTCAGGGGAAGCTTTCTTT.

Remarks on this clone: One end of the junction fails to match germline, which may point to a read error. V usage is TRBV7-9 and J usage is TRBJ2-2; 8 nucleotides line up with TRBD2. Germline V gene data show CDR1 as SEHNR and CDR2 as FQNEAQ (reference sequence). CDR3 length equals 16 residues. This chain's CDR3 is CSSSSNRAGVTGELFF. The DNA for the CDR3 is TGTTCCAGCAGCTCCAACCGAGCGGGAGTTACCGGGGAGCTGTTTTTT. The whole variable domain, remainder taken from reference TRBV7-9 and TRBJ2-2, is DTGVSQNPRHKITKRGQNVTFRCDPISEHNRLYWYRQTLGQGPEFLTYFQNEAQLEKSRLLSDRFSAERPKGSFSTLEIQRTEQGDSAMYLCSSSSNRAGVTGELFFGEGSRLTVL.

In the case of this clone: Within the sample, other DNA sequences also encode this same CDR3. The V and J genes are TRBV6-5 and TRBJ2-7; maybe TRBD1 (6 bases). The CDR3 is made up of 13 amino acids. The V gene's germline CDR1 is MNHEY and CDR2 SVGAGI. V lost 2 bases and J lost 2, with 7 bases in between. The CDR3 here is CASSYGGTYEQYF. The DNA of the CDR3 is TGTGCCAGCAGTTACGGGGGCACCTACGAGCAGTACTTC.

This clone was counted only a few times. The CDR3 spells CASSSGLAGDTDTQYF. The CDR3 bases are TGCGCCAGCAGTTCCGGACTAGCGGGGGACACAGATACGCAGTATTTT. J is TRBJ2-3 and V is TRBV10-1; 13 nucleotides align to TRBD2. CDR3 length: 16 residues. The V and J ends lost 5 bases and 2 bases, in that order; junction bases with no gene match: 4. Germline V gene lookup returns CDR1 WNHNN and CDR2 SYGVQD (reference sequence).

CDR3 loop: CASTVGVNRAGYTF. The CDR3 DNA sequence: TGTGCCAGTACCGTCGGAGTGAACAGGGCCGGCTACACCTTC. The chain employs TRBV19 and TRBJ1-2; a weak D match, TRBD1 (6 bases). The CDR3 covers 14 residues. The V gene's germline CDR1 is LNHDA and CDR2 SQIVND (reference sequence). Trimming removed 7 bases from V and 8 bases from J, with 20 bases in between.

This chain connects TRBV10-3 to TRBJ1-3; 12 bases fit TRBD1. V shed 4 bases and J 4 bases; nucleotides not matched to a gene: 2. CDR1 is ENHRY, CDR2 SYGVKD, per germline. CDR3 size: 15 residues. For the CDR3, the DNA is TGTGCCATCAGTGCGGGACAGGGGGCCGGAAACACCATATATTTT. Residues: CAISAGQGAGNTIYF.

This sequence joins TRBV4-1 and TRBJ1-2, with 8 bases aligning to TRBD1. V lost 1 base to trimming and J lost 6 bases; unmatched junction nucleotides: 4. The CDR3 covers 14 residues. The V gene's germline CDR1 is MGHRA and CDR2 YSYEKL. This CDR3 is CASSQGRQGNGYTF. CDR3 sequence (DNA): TGCGCCAGCAGCCAAGGACGACAGGGGAATGGCTACACCTTC.

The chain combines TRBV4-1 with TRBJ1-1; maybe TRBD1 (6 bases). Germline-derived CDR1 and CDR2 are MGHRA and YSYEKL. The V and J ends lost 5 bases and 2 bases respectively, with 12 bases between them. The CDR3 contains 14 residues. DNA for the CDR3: TGCGCCAGCAGCGGCCGGACAGCCAACACTGAAGCTTTCTTT. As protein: CASSGRTANTEAFF.

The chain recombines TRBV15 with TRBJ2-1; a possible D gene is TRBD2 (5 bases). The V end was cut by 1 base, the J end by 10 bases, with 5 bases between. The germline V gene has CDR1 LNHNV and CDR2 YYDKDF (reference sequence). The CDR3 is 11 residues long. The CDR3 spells CATSRGGEQFF. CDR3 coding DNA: TGTGCCACCAGCAGAGGCGGGGAGCAGTTCTTC.

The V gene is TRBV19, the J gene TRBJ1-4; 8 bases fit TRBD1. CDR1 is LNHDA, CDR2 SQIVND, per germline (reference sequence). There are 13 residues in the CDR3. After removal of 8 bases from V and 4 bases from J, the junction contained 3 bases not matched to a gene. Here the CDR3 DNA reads TGTGCCAGTGGGGACAGGAATAATGAAAAACTGTTTTTT. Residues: CASGDRNNEKLFF. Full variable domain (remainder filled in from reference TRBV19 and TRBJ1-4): DGGITQSPKYLFRKEGQNVTLSCEQNLNHDAMYWYRQDPGQGLRLIYYSQIVNDFQKGDIAEGYSVSREKKESFPLTVTSAQKNPTAFYLCASGDRNNEKLFFGSGTQLSVL.

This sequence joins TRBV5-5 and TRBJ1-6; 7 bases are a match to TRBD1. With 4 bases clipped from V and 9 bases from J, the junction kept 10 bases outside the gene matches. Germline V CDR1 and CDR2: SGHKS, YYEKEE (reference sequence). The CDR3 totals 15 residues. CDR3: CASSPLKTGRSPLHF. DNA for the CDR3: TGTGCCAGCAGCCCCCTGAAGACAGGGCGTTCACCCCTCCACTTT.

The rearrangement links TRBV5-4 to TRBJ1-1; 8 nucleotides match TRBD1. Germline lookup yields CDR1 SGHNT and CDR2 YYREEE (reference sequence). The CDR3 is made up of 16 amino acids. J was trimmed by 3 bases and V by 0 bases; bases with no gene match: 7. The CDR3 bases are TGTGCCAGCAGCTTGGGACAGGGGACAGTTGACACTGAAGCTTTCTTT. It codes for CASSLGQGTVDTEAFF.

The CDR3 nucleotides are TGTGCCAGCAGCCCGATTCGGCAGGGGAATAAGGGCTACACCTTC. It encodes CASSPIRQGNKGYTF. This chain uses TRBV5-5 with TRBJ1-2, with D tentatively TRBD1 (6 bases). Per germline, CDR1 SGHKS and CDR2 YYEKEE (reference sequence). The CDR3 consists of 15 residues. The V end was cut by 4 bases, the J end by 8 bases, with 21 bases between.

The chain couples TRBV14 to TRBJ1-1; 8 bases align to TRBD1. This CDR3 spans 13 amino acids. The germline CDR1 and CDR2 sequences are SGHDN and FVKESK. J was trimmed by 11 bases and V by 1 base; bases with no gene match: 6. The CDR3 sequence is CASSQVRTGRAFF. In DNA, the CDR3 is TGTGCCAGCAGCCAAGTCAGGACAGGGCGGGCTTTCTTT.

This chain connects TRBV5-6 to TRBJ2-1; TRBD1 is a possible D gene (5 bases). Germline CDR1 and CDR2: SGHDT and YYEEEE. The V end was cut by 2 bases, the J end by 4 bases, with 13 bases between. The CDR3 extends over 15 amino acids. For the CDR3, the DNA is TGTGCCAGCAGCTTTGCCCGAACAGGTTACAATGAGCAGTTCTTC. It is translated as CASSFARTGYNEQFF.

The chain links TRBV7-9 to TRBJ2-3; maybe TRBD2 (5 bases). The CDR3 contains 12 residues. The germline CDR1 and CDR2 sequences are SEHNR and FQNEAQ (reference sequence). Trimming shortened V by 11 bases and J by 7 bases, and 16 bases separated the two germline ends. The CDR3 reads CACSRGQHTQYF. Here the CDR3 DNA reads TGTGCCTGTAGCCGAGGGCAACATACGCAGTATTTT. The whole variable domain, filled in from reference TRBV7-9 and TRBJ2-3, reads DTGVSQNPRHKITKRGQNVTFRCDPISEHNRLYWYRQTLGQGPEFLTYFQNEAQLEKSRLLSDRFSAERPKGSFSTLEIQRTEQGDSAMYLCACSRGQHTQYFGPGTRLTVL.

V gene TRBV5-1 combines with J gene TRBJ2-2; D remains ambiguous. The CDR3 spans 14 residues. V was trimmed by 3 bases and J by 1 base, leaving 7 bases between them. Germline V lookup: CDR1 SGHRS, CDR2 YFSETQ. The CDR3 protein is CASSSSRNTGELFF. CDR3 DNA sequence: TGCGCCAGCAGCTCATCCAGGAACACCGGGGAGCTGTTTTTT. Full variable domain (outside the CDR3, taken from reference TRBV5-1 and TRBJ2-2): KAGVTQTPRYLIKTRGQQVTLSCSPISGHRSVSWYQQTPGQGLQFLFEYFSETQRNKGNFPGRFSGRQFSNSRSEMNVSTLELGDSALYLCASSSSRNTGELFFGEGSRLTVL.

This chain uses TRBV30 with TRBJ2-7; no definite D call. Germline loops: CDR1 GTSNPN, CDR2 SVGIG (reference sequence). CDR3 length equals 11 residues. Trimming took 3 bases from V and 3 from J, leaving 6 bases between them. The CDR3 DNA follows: TGTGCCTGGAGGGCTTACTACGAGCAGTACTTC. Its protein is CAWRAYYEQYF.